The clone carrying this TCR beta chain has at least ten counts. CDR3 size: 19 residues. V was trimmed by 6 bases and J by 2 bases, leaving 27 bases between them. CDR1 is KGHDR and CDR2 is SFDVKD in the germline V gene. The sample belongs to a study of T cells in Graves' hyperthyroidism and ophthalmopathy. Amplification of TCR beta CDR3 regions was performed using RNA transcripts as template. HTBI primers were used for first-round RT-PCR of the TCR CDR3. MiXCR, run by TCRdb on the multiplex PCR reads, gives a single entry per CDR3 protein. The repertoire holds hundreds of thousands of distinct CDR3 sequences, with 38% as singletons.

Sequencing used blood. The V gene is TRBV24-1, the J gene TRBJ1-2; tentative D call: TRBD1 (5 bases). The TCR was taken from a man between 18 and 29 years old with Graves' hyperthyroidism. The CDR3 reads CATSCLCDLTDRTNYGYTF. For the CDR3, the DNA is TGTGCCACCAGTTGTTTGTGTGATTTGACAGACCGAACGAACTATGGCTACACCTTC.